These T cell receptor beta chains were read from a single sample in a study of Ad26.COV2.S vaccination and SARS-CoV-2 variants. Sequencing used immunoSEQ multiplex PCR; TCRdb keeps in-frame clones, though not all of them. This table holds 300,000 to 400,000 clones, about 91% found once. Sequenced material: peripheral blood, taken after recovery from COVID-19. The source of these receptors is a human donor who had recovered from COVID-19. Both conserved end residues are part of each CDR3. The D gene is left open where the match is weak. Clone sizes are given selectively: once, few, many, or a class where the clone is expanded.

J gene: TRBJ1-2; D gene: TRBD1; V gene: TRBV7-9; clone size: NA; CDR3 DNA: TGTGCCAGCAGCTTAGAGGGACAGGGGTTCTATGGCTACACCTTC; CDR3 protein: CASSLEGQGFYGYTF
J gene: TRBJ1-1; D gene: TRBD1; V gene: TRBV7-8; clone size: NA; CDR3 DNA: TGTGCCAGCAGCCTAGACAGGGGAGCTTTCTTT; CDR3 protein: CASSLDRGAFF
J gene: TRBJ2-3; D gene: TRBD2; V gene: TRBV7-9; clone size: NA; CDR3 DNA: TGTGCCAGCCATACGAGCGGGGAGGATACGCAGTATTTT; CDR3 protein: CASHTSGEDTQYF
J gene: TRBJ1-2; D gene: TRBD1; V gene: TRBV7-8; clone size: NA; CDR3 DNA: TGTGCCAGCAGCTTAGATGGGACAGGGGGCTATGGCTACACCTTC; CDR3 protein: CASSLDGTGGYGYTF
J gene: TRBJ2-5; D gene: TRBD2; V gene: TRBV4-2; clone size: NA; CDR3 DNA: TGTGCCAGCAGCCAAGGGTTAGCGGGGGGTCAAGAGACCCAGTACTTC; CDR3 protein: CASSQGLAGGQETQYF
J gene: TRBJ1-2; D gene: TRBD1; V gene: TRBV5-1; clone size: NA; CDR3 DNA: TGCGCCAGCAGCTCGGGGACAGGGGCCGGGGGTGGCTACACCTTC; CDR3 protein: CASSSGTGAGGGYTF
J gene: TRBJ1-5; D gene: TRBD1; V gene: TRBV10-3; clone size: NA; CDR3 DNA: TGTGCCATCAGCCTGGACAGGGATCAGCCCCAGCATTTT; CDR3 protein: CAISLDRDQPQHF
J gene: TRBJ1-5; D gene: TRBD1; V gene: TRBV27; clone size: once; CDR3 DNA: TGTGCCAGCAGTCGACAGGGGGGAATCAATCAGCCCCAGCATTTT; CDR3 protein: CASSRQGGINQPQHF
J gene: TRBJ2-3; D gene: NA; V gene: TRBV9; clone size: few; CDR3 DNA: TGTGCCAGCAGCGTAGTTAGCACAGATACGCAGTATTTT; CDR3 protein: CASSVVSTDTQYF
J gene: TRBJ2-7; D gene: TRBD1; V gene: TRBV6-2/TRBV6-3; clone size: NA; CDR3 DNA: TGTGCCAGCAGTTACTCCGACAGGGCCTCCTACGAGCAGTACTTC; CDR3 protein: CASSYSDRASYEQYF
J gene: TRBJ2-7; D gene: NA; V gene: TRBV19; clone size: NA; CDR3 DNA: TGTGCCAGTAGTCCCACAGGGACCTACGAGCAGTACTTC; CDR3 protein: CASSPTGTYEQYF
J gene: TRBJ1-1; D gene: NA; V gene: TRBV7-9; clone size: NA; CDR3 DNA: TGTGCCAGCAGCCCCCCCGGGGGCCGGGTGGTTGAAGCTTTCTTT; CDR3 protein: CASSPPGGRVVEAFF
J gene: TRBJ1-1; D gene: TRBD1; V gene: TRBV4-1; clone size: NA; CDR3 DNA: TGCGCCAGCAGCCAAGAAGGGGGACAGGAGAACACTGAAGCTTTCTTT; CDR3 protein: CASSQEGGQENTEAFF
J gene: TRBJ2-1; D gene: NA; V gene: TRBV7-9; clone size: NA; CDR3 DNA: TGTGCCAGCAGCTACCAGGGAACCAATGAGCAGTTCTTC; CDR3 protein: CASSYQGTNEQFF
J gene: TRBJ2-5; D gene: TRBD1; V gene: TRBV5-4; clone size: NA; CDR3 DNA: TGTGCCAGCAGCCTCCGGACAGGAAAAGAGACCCAGTACTTC; CDR3 protein: CASSLRTGKETQYF
J gene: TRBJ2-5; D gene: NA; V gene: TRBV6-5; clone size: NA; CDR3 DNA: TGTGCCAGCAGTTACTCGGGGGGGGGCACAGAAGAGACCCAGTACTTC; CDR3 protein: CASSYSGGGTEETQYF
J gene: TRBJ2-1; D gene: TRBD2; V gene: TRBV5-1; clone size: NA; CDR3 DNA: TGCGCCAGCCGAACTAGCGGGGTACTATCCTACAATGAGCAGTTCTTC; CDR3 protein: CASRTSGVLSYNEQFF
J gene: TRBJ1-1; D gene: NA; V gene: TRBV5-4; clone size: NA; CDR3 DNA: TGTGCCAGCAGCTTGGGGTGGGTGGGCTACACTGAAGCTTTCTTT; CDR3 protein: CASSLGWVGYTEAFF
J gene: TRBJ1-2; D gene: NA; V gene: TRBV6-2/TRBV6-3; clone size: NA; CDR3 DNA: TGTGCCAGCAGTTCTGACAGGCCTAACTATGGCTACACCTTC; CDR3 protein: CASSSDRPNYGYTF
J gene: TRBJ2-7; D gene: NA; V gene: TRBV7-2; clone size: NA; CDR3 DNA: TGTGCCAGCAGCTTAGACAGCTCCTACGAGCAGTACTTC; CDR3 protein: CASSLDSSYEQYF
J gene: TRBJ1-4; D gene: TRBD1; V gene: TRBV6-5; clone size: NA; CDR3 DNA: TGTGCCAGCAGTTACTCTAACAGGGGGAGAGGAAAACTGTTTTTT; CDR3 protein: CASSYSNRGRGKLFF
J gene: TRBJ2-7; D gene: NA; V gene: TRBV6-2/TRBV6-3; clone size: NA; CDR3 DNA: TGTGCCAGCAGTTACTCGCTACAAGTAGCCTACGAGCAGTACTTC; CDR3 protein: CASSYSLQVAYEQYF
J gene: TRBJ1-5; D gene: NA; V gene: TRBV6-1; clone size: NA; CDR3 DNA: TGTGCCAGCAGTGAAGCGTCCGGAGGGTCTTATAGCAATCAGCCCCAGCATTTT; CDR3 protein: CASSEASGGSYSNQPQHF
J gene: TRBJ1-5; D gene: TRBD1; V gene: TRBV6-4; clone size: NA; CDR3 DNA: TGTGCCAGCAGGGTTCCGGGACAGGGGGCCCTTGTGCCGCATTTT; CDR3 protein: CASRVPGQGALVPHF
J gene: TRBJ2-3; D gene: TRBD2; V gene: TRBV20-1; clone size: NA; CDR3 DNA: TGCAGTGCTAGTGAGCGGGGGGGCCACGATACGCAGTATTTT; CDR3 protein: CSASERGGHDTQYF
J gene: TRBJ2-7; D gene: NA; V gene: TRBV3-1/TRBV3-2; clone size: NA; CDR3 DNA: TGTGCCAGCAGCCAAGCGGAGCAGGGGGGCGGGGAGCAGTACTTC; CDR3 protein: CASSQAEQGGGEQYF
J gene: TRBJ1-5; D gene: TRBD1; V gene: TRBV7-2; clone size: NA; CDR3 DNA: TGTGCCAGCAGCATCAGGGGGGTTAGCAATCAGCCCCAGCATTTT; CDR3 protein: CASSIRGVSNQPQHF
J gene: TRBJ2-1; D gene: TRBD2; V gene: TRBV5-1; clone size: NA; CDR3 DNA: TGCGCCAGCAGCTTGGGACTAGCGGTGGACTACAATGAGCAGTTCTTC; CDR3 protein: CASSLGLAVDYNEQFF
J gene: TRBJ2-7; D gene: NA; V gene: TRBV4-1; clone size: NA; CDR3 DNA: TGCGCCAGCAGCCAAGATCTTGGTCCCTACGAGCAGTACTTC; CDR3 protein: CASSQDLGPYEQYF
J gene: TRBJ2-2; D gene: NA; V gene: TRBV18; clone size: NA; CDR3 DNA: TGTGCCACCGGGCGGACAGCGCCCAGTAGATTCCCCGGGGAGCTGTTTTTT; CDR3 protein: CATGRTAPSRFPGELFF
J gene: TRBJ2-5; D gene: TRBD2; V gene: TRBV6-6; clone size: NA; CDR3 DNA: TGTGCCAGCAGTCGCACAGAGGGGACTAGCCTCCTCGGGACCCAGTACTTC; CDR3 protein: CASSRTEGTSLLGTQYF
J gene: TRBJ1-2; D gene: NA; V gene: TRBV7-9; clone size: few; CDR3 DNA: TGTGCCAGCAGCTTAGAGGTGGGCTACACCTTC; CDR3 protein: CASSLEVGYTF
J gene: TRBJ2-1; D gene: NA; V gene: TRBV12-3/TRBV12-4; clone size: NA; CDR3 DNA: TGTGCCAGCAGTTCAGACACATACAATGAGCAGTTCTTC; CDR3 protein: CASSSDTYNEQFF
J gene: TRBJ2-2; D gene: NA; V gene: TRBV9; clone size: NA; CDR3 DNA: TGTGCCAGCAGCGCTTCAGGGGTGGCCGGGGAGCTGTTTTTT; CDR3 protein: CASSASGVAGELFF
J gene: TRBJ1-5; D gene: NA; V gene: TRBV12-3/TRBV12-4; clone size: NA; CDR3 DNA: TGTGCCAGCAATGTCCGCGGACAGCCCCAGCATTTT; CDR3 protein: CASNVRGQPQHF
J gene: TRBJ1-4; D gene: TRBD1; V gene: TRBV5-1; clone size: NA; CDR3 DNA: TGCGCCAGCAGCTTAGGGGGCTCAACTAATGAAAAACTGTTTTTT; CDR3 protein: CASSLGGSTNEKLFF
J gene: TRBJ2-7; D gene: NA; V gene: TRBV14; clone size: NA; CDR3 DNA: TGTGCCAGCAGCCAAAAAAGTATTCGGGCAGGGAGCAACTACGAGCAGTACTTC; CDR3 protein: CASSQKSIRAGSNYEQYF
J gene: TRBJ1-3; D gene: NA; V gene: TRBV9; clone size: NA; CDR3 DNA: TGTGCCAGCAGCCCTCCTAAGGGTACCGGAAACACCATATATTTT; CDR3 protein: CASSPPKGTGNTIYF
J gene: TRBJ2-7; D gene: NA; V gene: TRBV19; clone size: NA; CDR3 DNA: TGTGCCAGTAGTTCGCGAGGGGGAGGCTACGAGCAGTACTTC; CDR3 protein: CASSSRGGGYEQYF
J gene: TRBJ2-2; D gene: NA; V gene: TRBV5-4; clone size: NA; CDR3 DNA: TGTGCCAGCAGCTTGGCCGGAACTAGCCCCCTCACCGGGGAGCTGTTTTTT; CDR3 protein: CASSLAGTSPLTGELFF
J gene: TRBJ2-2; D gene: TRBD1; V gene: TRBV7-8; clone size: NA; CDR3 DNA: TGTGCCAGCAGCCAAGACCGTAGGACAGGGGTGAACACCGGGGAGCTGTTTTTT; CDR3 protein: CASSQDRRTGVNTGELFF
J gene: TRBJ1-1; D gene: NA; V gene: TRBV7-3; clone size: NA; CDR3 DNA: TGTGCCAGCAGCTTAACGCCTAACACTGAAGCTTTCTTT; CDR3 protein: CASSLTPNTEAFF
J gene: TRBJ2-5; D gene: NA; V gene: TRBV25-1; clone size: NA; CDR3 DNA: TGTGCCAGCAGTGAATGGCAGGAGCAAGAGACCCAGTACTTC; CDR3 protein: CASSEWQEQETQYF
J gene: TRBJ2-6; D gene: NA; V gene: TRBV4-2; clone size: NA; CDR3 DNA: TGTGCCAGCAGCCAAGTTGGGGGAACTGGGGCCAACGTCCTGACTTTC; CDR3 protein: CASSQVGGTGANVLTF
J gene: TRBJ1-4; D gene: NA; V gene: TRBV4-3; clone size: NA; CDR3 DNA: TGCGCCAGCAGCCAAGGGGGCGCCGAAACAACTAATGAAAAACTGTTTTTT; CDR3 protein: CASSQGGAETTNEKLFF
J gene: TRBJ2-5; D gene: NA; V gene: TRBV7-2; clone size: NA; CDR3 DNA: TGTGCCAGCTCAAGGACAGTAATGGAGACCCAGTACTTC; CDR3 protein: CASSRTVMETQYF
J gene: TRBJ1-5; D gene: NA; V gene: TRBV9; clone size: NA; CDR3 DNA: TGTGCCAGCAGCGTAGGATCTGGGGGCGGTCAGCCCCAGCATTTT; CDR3 protein: CASSVGSGGGQPQHF
J gene: TRBJ1-1; D gene: NA; V gene: TRBV6-5; clone size: once; CDR3 DNA: TGTGCCAGCAGTTACTCTTGGGGCAAGAACACTGAAGCTTTCTTT; CDR3 protein: CASSYSWGKNTEAFF
J gene: TRBJ2-3; D gene: NA; V gene: TRBV6-5; clone size: NA; CDR3 DNA: TGTGCTTGGAGGGAGGAGGTCACAGATACGCAGTATTTT; CDR3 protein: CAWREEVTDTQYF
J gene: TRBJ1-1; D gene: NA; V gene: TRBV10-1; clone size: NA; CDR3 DNA: TGCGCCAGCAGCCCCACTCTCTCAGACAGATACCCTAACACTGAAGCTTTCTTT; CDR3 protein: CASSPTLSDRYPNTEAFF
J gene: TRBJ2-7; D gene: NA; V gene: TRBV13; clone size: NA; CDR3 DNA: TGTGCCAGCAGCCCCGGGACGGTACTCTACGAGCAGTACTTC; CDR3 protein: CASSPGTVLYEQYF
J gene: TRBJ2-3; D gene: NA; V gene: TRBV6-5; clone size: NA; CDR3 DNA: TGTGCCTGTCGATCATTTAGCACAGATACGCAGTATTTT; CDR3 protein: CACRSFSTDTQYF
J gene: TRBJ1-1; D gene: TRBD1; V gene: TRBV10-3; clone size: NA; CDR3 DNA: TGTGCCATCAGTGCCCGGACAGGGGGAGAGACTGAAGCTTTCTTT; CDR3 protein: CAISARTGGETEAFF
J gene: TRBJ1-5; D gene: NA; V gene: TRBV4-1; clone size: NA; CDR3 DNA: TGCGCCAGCTCTCCAGGGGTAACGCAGCCCCAGCATTTT; CDR3 protein: CASSPGVTQPQHF